Sequencing of this TCR beta chain was carried out in a study of neurological immune-mediated disorders. Study conclusions and caveats: Across subjects, no CDR3 amino acid sequence appeared in expanded clones of more than one subject, a finding that suggested private repertoires in all groups.

This clonotype was seen many times. Its matching antigen is unknown. TCRdb fed the 5' RACE reads into MiXCR, producing one record per CDR3 protein. Altogether 80,000 to 95,000 distinct CDR3 sequences are present, under 4.5% being singletons, with the ten largest covering about 3%. The source of this sequence is a woman between 50 and 59 years old with multiple sclerosis. Sequenced sample: PBMCs.

The CDR3 sequence is CSAREMTGDYGYTF. The CDR3 bases are TGCAGTGCTAGAGAAATGACAGGGGACTATGGCTACACCTTC. The rearrangement uses TRBV20-1 and TRBJ1-2, with 8 bases that match TRBD1. Unmatched junction bases numbered 3, after V lost 0 bases and J lost 3 bases. In germline, CDR1 is DFQATT, CDR2 SNEGSKA (reference sequence). The CDR3 contains 14 residues.